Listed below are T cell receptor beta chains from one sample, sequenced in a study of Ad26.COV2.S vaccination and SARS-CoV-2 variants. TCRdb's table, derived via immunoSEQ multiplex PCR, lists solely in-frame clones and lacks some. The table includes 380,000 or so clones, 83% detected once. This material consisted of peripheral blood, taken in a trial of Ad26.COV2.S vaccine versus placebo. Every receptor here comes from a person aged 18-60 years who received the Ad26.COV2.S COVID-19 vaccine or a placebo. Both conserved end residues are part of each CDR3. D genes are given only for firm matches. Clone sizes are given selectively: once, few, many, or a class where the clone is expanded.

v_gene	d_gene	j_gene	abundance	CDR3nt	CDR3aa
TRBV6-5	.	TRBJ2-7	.	TGTGCCAGCGGGCGGGGCAAGGACCACGAGCAGTACTTC	CASGRGKDHEQYF
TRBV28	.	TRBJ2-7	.	TGTGCCAGCAGTTTAGAGGCCGGCTGGGGGTTCGAGGAGCAGTACTTC	CASSLEAGWGFEEQYF
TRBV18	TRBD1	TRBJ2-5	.	TGTGCCAGCTCACCAAGCTTAGGGACAGGCCAAGAGACCCAGTACTTC	CASSPSLGTGQETQYF
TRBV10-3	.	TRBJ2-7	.	TGTGCCATCAGTGAGTTTATATACGAGCAGTACTTC	CAISEFIYEQYF
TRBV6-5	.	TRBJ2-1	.	TGTGCCAGCAGTTACGGGGGGGGGCGATACAATGAGCAGTTCTTC	CASSYGGGRYNEQFF
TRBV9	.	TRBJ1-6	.	TGTGCCAGCAGCGTAAGGGGGGGGAAGAATTCACCCCTCCACTTT	CASSVRGGKNSPLHF
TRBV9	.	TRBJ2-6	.	TGTGCCAGCAGCGTCCGGACGGCAGACTCTGGGGCCAACGTCCTGACTTTC	CASSVRTADSGANVLTF
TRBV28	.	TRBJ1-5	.	TGTGCCAGCGGATGGGCCCAGGGGAGCAATCAGCCCCAGCATTTT	CASGWAQGSNQPQHF
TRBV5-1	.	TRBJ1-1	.	TGCGCCAGCAGCTCGGGGCTCCGGGACACTGAAGCTTTCTTT	CASSSGLRDTEAFF
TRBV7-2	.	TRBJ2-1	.	TGTGCCAGCAGCCCACTCTTAGGGCGGGGCTCCTACAATGAGCAGTTCTTC	CASSPLLGRGSYNEQFF
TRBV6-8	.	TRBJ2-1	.	TGTGCCAGCAGTCCCTCAACTAGTCTTCAGTTCTTC	CASSPSTSLQFF
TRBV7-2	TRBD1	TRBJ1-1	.	TGTGCCAGCAGCTCGGACAGGGGAAGAACTGAAGCTTTCTTT	CASSSDRGRTEAFF
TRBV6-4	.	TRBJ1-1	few	TGTGCCAGCAGGGAAGTTTACCCCAACACTGAAGCTTTCTTT	CASREVYPNTEAFF
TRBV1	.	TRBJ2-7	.	TGCACCAGCAGCGGGAAGCGCCGCTACGAGCAGTACTTC	CTSSGKRRYEQYF
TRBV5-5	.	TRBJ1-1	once	TGTGCCAGCAGCTTGAGTAGTCTGAACACTGAAGCTTTCTTT	CASSLSSLNTEAFF
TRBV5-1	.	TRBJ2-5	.	TGCGCCAGCAGCTTGGCTATGGTGGGGCTCCAAGAGACCCAGTACTTC	CASSLAMVGLQETQYF
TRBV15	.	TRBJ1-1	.	TGTGCCACCAGCAGAGATTACTTGAACACTGAAGCTTTCTTT	CATSRDYLNTEAFF
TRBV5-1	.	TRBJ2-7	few	TGCGCCAGCAGCTCGGGACGGAGCTCCTACGAGCAGTACTTC	CASSSGRSSYEQYF
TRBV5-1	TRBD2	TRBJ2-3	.	TGCGCCAGCAGCTTGTTCCTAGCGGGGGGAGAGGATACGCAGTATTTT	CASSLFLAGGEDTQYF
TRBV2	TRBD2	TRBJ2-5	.	TGTGCCAGCAGTGATGTACTAGCGGGTAAAGAGACCCAGTACTTC	CASSDVLAGKETQYF
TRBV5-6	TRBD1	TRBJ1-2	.	TGTGCCAGCAGGCGCCGGGGACAGCTCTATGGCTACACCTTC	CASRRRGQLYGYTF
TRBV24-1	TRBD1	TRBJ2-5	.	TGTGCCACCAGGGGGACAGGGAAAGAGACCCAGTACTTC	CATRGTGKETQYF
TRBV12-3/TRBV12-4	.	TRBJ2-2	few	TGTGCCAGCAGTTTGTTGAACACCGGGGAGCTGTTTTTT	CASSLLNTGELFF
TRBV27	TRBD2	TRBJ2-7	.	TGTGCCAGCAGTCCCCTCGGACTAGCCTCCGAGCAGTACTTC	CASSPLGLASEQYF
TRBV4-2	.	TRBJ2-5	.	TGTGCCAGCAGCCAACCGGGCCAAGAGACCCAGTACTTC	CASSQPGQETQYF
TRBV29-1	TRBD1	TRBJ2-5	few	TGCAGCGCCCGGACAGGGGGCGACCCCCAGTACTTC	CSARTGGDPQYF
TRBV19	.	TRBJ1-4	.	TGTGCCAGTAGTTCCCTCCATGCAACTAATGAAAAACTGTTTTTT	CASSSLHATNEKLFF
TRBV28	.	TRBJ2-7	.	TGTGCCAGCAGTTTGAGGGGAGACGAGCAGTACTTC	CASSLRGDEQYF
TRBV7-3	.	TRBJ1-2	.	TGTGCCAGCAGCCCCCCCAATCTCAGGGGAAGACGAGGTGGCTACACCTTC	CASSPPNLRGRRGGYTF
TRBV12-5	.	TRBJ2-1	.	TGTGCTAGTGGTTGGGCCTGGGGGGGCTTAAATGAGCAGTTCTTC	CASGWAWGGLNEQFF
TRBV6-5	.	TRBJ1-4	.	TGTGCCAGCAGTAAAAAGGGGTGGAGGGACGAAAAACTGTTTTTT	CASSKKGWRDEKLFF
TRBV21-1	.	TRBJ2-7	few	TGTGCCAGCGCCCCGGGACTAGCGGGGAGAACGGCGGGGGGCGAGCAGTACTTC	CASAPGLAGRTAGGEQYF
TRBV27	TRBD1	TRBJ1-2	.	TGTGCCAGCAGTTCTCACTCGACAGGGGTAGACTATGGCTACACCTTC	CASSSHSTGVDYGYTF
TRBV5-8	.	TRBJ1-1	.	TGTGCCAGCAGCTTGGGAGGACAGTACCATCTCATGAACACTGAAGCTTTCTTT	CASSLGGQYHLMNTEAFF
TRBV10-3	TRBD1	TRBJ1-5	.	TGTGCCATCAGGGACAGGGGGCCGGCCCAGCCCCAGCATTTT	CAIRDRGPAQPQHF
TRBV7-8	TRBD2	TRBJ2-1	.	TGTGCCAGCAGCTTAGCACTAGCGGGGGGATCCTACAATGAGCAGTTCTTC	CASSLALAGGSYNEQFF
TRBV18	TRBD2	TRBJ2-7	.	TGTGCCAGCTCTGGACTAGCCGCCGGCGAGCAGTACTTC	CASSGLAAGEQYF
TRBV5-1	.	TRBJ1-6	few	TGCGCCAGCCCCGGGGGCAGAAGTTGGTCACCCCTCCACTTT	CASPGGRSWSPLHF
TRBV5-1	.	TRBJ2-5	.	TGCGCCAGCATAGGGCAGCTACAAGAGACCCAGTACTTC	CASIGQLQETQYF